One and the same sample provided the 5 T cell receptor beta chains below, sequenced in a study of blood T cells in healthy people across ages. PCR was performed a second time for about 7 to 11 cycles using a sample-barcoded 5' primer and a J-beta primer mix. TCRdb itself ran the 5' RACE reads through MiXCR, one entry per CDR3 protein. The top ten clones hold approximately 13% of a sample with 650,000 or so distinct CDR3 sequences, 40% to 65% of them seen once. Material for sequencing was blood. The receptors were gathered from a woman aged 80 or older in good health.

About this clonotype itself: A much larger clone sits a single nucleotide away, making a read error possible. The chain recombines TRBV20-1 with TRBJ2-1; perhaps TRBD1 as D (6 bases). Germline CDR1 is DFQATT and CDR2 is SNEGSKA (reference sequence). This CDR3 comprises 12 residues. In DNA form, the CDR3 reads TGCAGGGCTACGGGCAGGGGCGATGAGCAGTTCTTC. It codes for CRATGRGDEQFF.

Worth noting for this clonotype: A much larger clone differs by one base, so this may be a read error. The chain has TRBV5-6 and TRBJ2-3; TRBD1 might be the D (6 bases). This CDR3 spans 13 amino acids. The germline gives CDR1 SGHDT, CDR2 YYEEEE. DNA for the CDR3: TGTGCCAGCAGTATGGACAGCACAGGTACGCAGTATTTT. Translating it yields CASSMDSTGTQYF.

On this clonotype: A much larger clone is a single base away; this may be a read error. The V call is TRBV12-3 or TRBV12-4, the J call TRBJ1-6; TRBD1 is a possible D gene (5 bases). The CDR3 loop spans 14 amino acids. The CDR3 DNA follows: TGTGCCAACAGTCGGGGACCCCAGAATTCACCCCTCCACTTT. Translating it yields CANSRGPQNSPLHF.

This clonotype was counted many times. Relative to the germline gene, one junction end is altered; a read error may explain this. J is TRBJ1-2 and V is TRBV6-5; weak D call: TRBD1 (5 bases). The germline V gene encodes CDR1 MNHEY and CDR2 SVGAGI. There are 13 residues in the CDR3. CDR3 DNA sequence: TGTGCCAGCGGTTACAAGGGGTTGTATGGCTACACCTTC. It codes for CASGYKGLYGYTF.

The rearrangement links TRBV6-1 to TRBJ1-2; 7 bases fit TRBD1. CDR3 length: 15 amino acids. Germline trimming cut 4 bases from V and 2 bases from J; bases unmatched to any gene: 7. The V gene's germline CDR1 is MNHNS and CDR2 SASEGT. CDR3 DNA: TGTGCCAGCAGTGGGCACGGGACAGTCAACTATGGCTACACCTTC. This translates into CASSGHGTVNYGYTF.